The following is a T cell receptor (beta chain) sequence with its context. Naive-designated CD8 cells lacked CD45RO, were positively enriched for CCR7, and omitted terminally differentiated effector memory CD45RA+ cells. The data derive from a study of shared clonotypes between healthy human individuals. Study as a whole: Three CD4 naive, three CD4 memory, two CD8 naive and one CD8 memory plate were used per donor.

The repertoire was sequenced with immunoSEQ multiplex PCR; TCRdb's copy has only in-frame clones and lacks some. The table includes hundreds of thousands of clones, about 91% detected once. The sequenced material came from naive CD8+ T cells sorted from blood. This clonotype was obtained from a man under 40 in good health.

The CDR3 DNA reads as TGTGCCAGCAGTTACCCGGGACAGGGAGGGGGCTACACCTTC. It encodes CASSYPGQGGGYTF. The rearrangement uses TRBV6-5 and TRBJ1-2; 9 bases are a match to TRBD1. Per the germline V gene, CDR1 is MNHEY and CDR2 is SVGAGI. This CDR3 is built from 14 residues. With 2 bases clipped from V and 8 bases from J, the junction kept 6 bases outside the gene matches.